Presented here are 16 T cell receptor beta chains from one specimen sequenced in a study of blood T cell repertoires in COVID-19. Sequencing was performed with immunoSEQ multiplex PCR; in TCRdb, only in-frame clones are kept and a portion is missing. The table includes tens of thousands of clones, over 70% detected once. The sample comprised peripheral blood. The receptors were gathered from a human donor in a cohort sampled during active COVID-19.

The chain recombines TRBV5-1 with TRBJ2-3; D not resolved. Germline CDR1 and CDR2: SGHRS and YFSETQ. V was shortened by 1 base and J by 2 bases, with 8 bases between the two germline ends. This CDR3 is 14 amino acids long. DNA of the CDR3: TGCGCCAGCAGCTTGTCGAGGCCCACAGATACGCAGTATTTT. Residues: CASSLSRPTDTQYF.

The V gene is TRBV5-4, the J gene TRBJ2-5; D is possibly TRBD1 (5 bases). The CDR3 consists of 15 residues. Deletions cut 7 bases from V and 4 bases from J, with 20 bases between. The germline CDR1 and CDR2 sequences are SGHNT and YYREEE (reference sequence). The CDR3 loop is CASSDHQGSAETQYF. The CDR3 DNA is TGTGCCAGCTCCGACCACCAGGGATCTGCAGAGACCCAGTACTTC.

The rearrangement links TRBV12-5 to TRBJ2-1, with 9 positions matching TRBD2. Per the germline V gene, CDR1 is LGHNT and CDR2 is FRNRAP. V dropped 0 bases and J dropped 4; count of bases not matched to a gene: 16. The CDR3 length is 20 residues. The CDR3 reads CASGLVSTLAGASKYNEQFF. The CDR3 DNA follows: TGTGCTAGTGGTTTGGTATCTACCTTAGCGGGAGCCTCCAAATACAATGAGCAGTTCTTC.

This chain connects TRBV7-3 to TRBJ2-7, with D possibly TRBD2 on 6 matching bases. This CDR3 comprises 15 residues. The germline CDR1 and CDR2 sequences are SGHTA and FQGTGA. The V end lost 5 bases, the J end lost 0 bases, and 14 bases lay between the germline ends. Here the CDR3 DNA reads TGTGCCAGCAGCATAGGCGGGGCAAGCTCCTACGAGCAGTACTTC. Protein sequence: CASSIGGASSYEQYF.

This rearrangement joins TRBV4-2 to TRBJ1-1; D ambiguous. The CDR3 is 15 amino acids. The V and J ends lost 0 bases and 0 bases respectively, with 8 bases between them. The germline CDR1 and CDR2 sequences are LGHNA and YNFKEQ. In DNA, the CDR3 is TGTGCCAGCAGCCAAGAACCCGCTATGAACACTGAAGCTTTCTTT. It specifies CASSQEPAMNTEAFF.

This chain uses TRBV19 with TRBJ1-1; D may be TRBD1 (6 bases). Trimming removed 3 bases at V and 3 bases at J, with 11 bases between. Per the germline V gene, CDR1 is LNHDA and CDR2 is SQIVND (reference sequence). The CDR3 runs 14 residues. CDR3 sequence (DNA): TGTGCCAGTAGTATTAAGGCAGGGGACACTGAAGCTTTCTTT. Its translation is CASSIKAGDTEAFF. Full variable domain (outside the CDR3, taken from reference TRBV19 and TRBJ1-1): DGGITQSPKYLFRKEGQNVTLSCEQNLNHDAMYWYRQDPGQGLRLIYYSQIVNDFQKGDIAEGYSVSREKKESFPLTVTSAQKNPTAFYLCASSIKAGDTEAFFGQGTRLTVV.

The chain joins TRBV5-4 to TRBJ2-5; the match to TRBD1 covers 7 bases. This CDR3 is built from 14 residues. The V and J ends lost 3 bases and 0 bases, in that order; junction bases with no gene match: 2. CDR1 and CDR2 (germline): SGHNT, YYREEE (reference sequence). For the CDR3, the DNA is TGTGCCAGCAGCTCGACAGGGAACCAAGAGACCCAGTACTTC. Translating it yields CASSSTGNQETQYF.

This chain links TRBV18 with TRBJ1-1; perhaps TRBD1 as D (6 bases). The CDR3 spans 14 residues. Trimming pared 6 bases from V and 5 bases from J, leaving 16 bases between. Germline V gene lookup returns CDR1 KGHSH and CDR2 LQKENI. Written as DNA, the CDR3 is TGTGCCAGCTCCGAGGGGGAAAGGGGGACTGAAGCTTTCTTT. Amino acid sequence: CASSEGERGTEAFF.

The chain is built from TRBV9 and TRBJ1-5; unclear D gene. The V gene lost 4 bases and the J gene lost 0 bases, with 5 bases spanning the gap. Germline V gene lookup returns CDR1 SGDLS and CDR2 YYNGEE. The CDR3 contains 13 residues. The CDR3 DNA sequence: TGTGCCAGCAGCTACAGTAGCAATCAGCCCCAGCATTTT. The encoded protein is CASSYSSNQPQHF.

The V gene is TRBV7-2, the J gene TRBJ1-6; no definite D call. Germline V gene sequence: CDR1 SGHTA, CDR2 FQGNSA. CDR3 length: 15 amino acids. Trimming took off 2 bases at V and 7 bases at J, with 12 bases between the two ends. CDR3 amino acids: CASSLRAGNNSPLHF. The CDR3 DNA is TGTGCCAGCAGCTTAAGGGCGGGGAACAATTCACCCCTCCACTTT.

This chain joins TRBV27 and TRBJ2-5; 9 bases map to TRBD2. CDR3 size: 17 residues. V shed 3 bases and J 1 base; nucleotides not matched to a gene: 9. Per the germline V gene, CDR1 is MNHEY and CDR2 is SMNVEV (reference sequence). The CDR3 here is CASSFGPLGLAQETQYF. The CDR3 nucleotides read TGTGCCAGCAGTTTTGGGCCTCTGGGACTAGCCCAAGAGACCCAGTACTTC.

The chain links TRBV2 to TRBJ2-3, with 8 bases that match TRBD1. Per the germline V gene, CDR1 is SNHLY and CDR2 is FYNNEI. CDR3 size: 14 residues. V lost 5 bases, J lost 3 bases, and 4 bases stayed unmatched. The CDR3 region is CASSWTGRTDTQYF. CDR3 nucleotides: TGTGCCAGCAGTTGGACAGGGAGGACAGATACGCAGTATTTT.

J is TRBJ2-2 and V is TRBV5-1; 9 positions agree with TRBD2. V lost 0 bases, J lost 2 bases, and 2 bases stayed unmatched. CDR1 SGHRS and CDR2 YFSETQ come from the germline V gene. This CDR3 is built from 16 residues. CDR3 protein: CASSLGLAENTGELFF. CDR3 nucleotide sequence: TGCGCCAGCAGCTTGGGACTAGCGGAAAACACCGGGGAGCTGTTTTTT.

This clone was observed once. The chain combines TRBV6-5 with TRBJ2-3; weak D call: TRBD1 (6 bases). Germline V gene lookup returns CDR1 MNHEY and CDR2 SVGAGI. V was cut by 5 bases and J by 8 bases, with 14 bases left in between. The CDR3 contains 13 residues. CDR3 DNA sequence: TGTGCCAGCAGTCGGGGACATAAGCGTACGCAGTATTTT. It encodes CASSRGHKRTQYF.

This clone has a single count. The chain joins TRBV7-8 to TRBJ1-2; 10 bases line up with TRBD1. The V gene's germline CDR1 is SGHVS and CDR2 FQNEAQ. The CDR3 sequence is 15 residues long. V dropped 1 base and J dropped 8; count of bases not matched to a gene: 7. CDR3 amino acids: CASSLGVGTGEGYTF. CDR3 bases: TGTGCCAGCAGCTTAGGAGTAGGGACAGGGGAGGGCTACACCTTC.

CDR3 loop: CASSSGRETDTQYF. The DNA for the CDR3 is TGTGCCAGCAGCTCGGGGCGGGAGACAGATACGCAGTATTTT. The rearrangement links TRBV7-3 to TRBJ2-3, with 7 bases lining up with TRBD2. This CDR3 region has 14 residues. From germline, CDR1 is SGHTA and CDR2 FQGTGA. Trimming removed 4 bases from V and 3 bases from J; junction bases left unmatched: 4.